What follows are 19 T cell receptor beta chains derived from one specimen sequenced in a study of siplizumab effects on memory and regulatory T cells. Some clones are missing from TCRdb's copy, which holds only in-frame ones; the method was immunoSEQ multiplex PCR. The data contain 100,000 or so clones, more than 85% of them seen just once; the ten biggest clones take up approximately 1.2%. Material for sequencing was CD4+ T cells sorted from blood. The receptors shown here come from a human donor in good health.

The V gene is TRBV27, the J gene TRBJ1-5; D perhaps matches TRBD1 (6 bases). The CDR3 totals 14 residues. Germline V gene sequence: CDR1 MNHEY, CDR2 SMNVEV (reference sequence). The V end lost 4 bases, the J end lost 3 bases, and 10 bases lay between the germline ends. CDR3: CASSSRTDNQPQHF. The DNA of the CDR3 is TGTGCCAGCAGTTCCAGGACAGACAATCAGCCCCAGCATTTT.

The V call is TRBV2, the J call TRBJ2-7; D gene unclear. V was cut by 6 bases and J by 4 bases, with 13 bases left in between. Germline V gene data show CDR1 as SNHLY and CDR2 as FYNNEI. This CDR3 is 13 amino acids long. For the CDR3, the DNA is TGTGCCAGCAGCCGAATGACGGTTTACGAGCAGTACTTC. This sequence encodes CASSRMTVYEQYF.

The chain links TRBV27 to TRBJ2-6; D unclear. The CDR3 contains 15 residues. V lost 4 bases to trimming and J lost 0 bases, with 7 bases between them. Germline V lookup: CDR1 MNHEY, CDR2 SMNVEV (reference sequence). The CDR3 loop is CASSSDGSGANVLTF. CDR3 nucleotide sequence: TGTGCCAGCAGTTCTGATGGCTCTGGGGCCAACGTCCTGACTTTC.

Note on this clone: The sample contains more than one DNA sequence encoding this CDR3. The V call is TRBV6-4, the J call TRBJ2-3; D unclear. CDR1 is MRHNA and CDR2 is SNTAGT in the germline V gene. This CDR3 comprises 14 residues. Trimming shortened V by 8 bases and J by 0 bases, and 12 bases separated the two germline ends. The CDR3 loop is CASWGFRSTDTQYF. Here the CDR3 DNA reads TGTGCCAGCTGGGGTTTTCGGAGCACAGATACGCAGTATTTT.

This clone appeared a single time. The CDR3 coding sequence is TGTGCCAGCAGTCCAAACTACCGGACTAGTCCGTTCTTC. Residues: CASSPNYRTSPFF. The rearrangement links TRBV27 to TRBJ2-1; 7 bases line up with TRBD2. The germline V gene has CDR1 MNHEY and CDR2 SMNVEV (reference sequence). The ends lost 5 bases at V and 15 bases at J; junction bases unmatched: 13. There are 13 residues in the CDR3.

The chain links TRBV27 to TRBJ2-5; 10 nucleotides agree with TRBD1. The length of the CDR3 is 15 residues. Unmatched junction bases numbered 5, after V lost 5 bases and J lost 2 bases. Germline lookup yields CDR1 MNHEY and CDR2 SMNVEV (reference sequence). CDR3 in amino acids: CASSRRTGGQETQYF. The CDR3 DNA sequence: TGTGCCAGCAGTAGAAGGACAGGGGGTCAAGAGACCCAGTACTTC.

V is TRBV7-9 and J is TRBJ2-2; weak D call: TRBD2 (6 bases). The CDR3 is made up of 15 amino acids. Between the trimmed V and J ends, which lost 9 bases and 5 bases, there was a span of 19 bases. Per the germline V gene, CDR1 is SEHNR and CDR2 is FQNEAQ (reference sequence). The CDR3 DNA reads TGTGCCAGTAACGGGGGTAGCGGCTTTACCGGGGAGCTGTTTTTT. Its translation: CASNGGSGFTGELFF.

This chain joins TRBV9 and TRBJ1-2, with a weak D call TRBD1 (5 bases). Looked up from germline, CDR1 is SGDLS and CDR2 is YYNGEE. This CDR3 is built from 13 residues. With 3 bases removed from V and 4 bases from J, the gap between germline ends came to 10 bases. The CDR3 protein is CASSGSGGYGYTF. CDR3 sequence (DNA): TGTGCCAGCAGCGGGTCGGGGGGCTATGGCTACACCTTC.

The CDR3 DNA is TGCGCCAGCAGCCAAGACCGTCGTGAGCCCCAGCATTTT. This gives the protein CASSQDRREPQHF. The chain is built from TRBV4-1 and TRBJ1-5; D gene unclear. Per the germline V gene, CDR1 is MGHRA and CDR2 is YSYEKL. The V gene lost 0 bases and the J gene lost 8 bases, with 8 bases spanning the gap. This CDR3 spans 13 amino acids.

The gene calls are TRBV6-5 and TRBJ1-5; 7 bases match TRBD1. V lost 6 bases to trimming and J lost 7 bases; unmatched junction nucleotides: 6. Per the germline V gene, CDR1 is MNHEY and CDR2 is SVGAGI. The CDR3 sequence is 13 residues long. In DNA form, the CDR3 reads TGTGCCAGCAGGCGACAGGGCGGGCAGCCCCAGCATTTT. It translates to CASRRQGGQPQHF.

The rearrangement joins TRBV7-3 to TRBJ2-7; the match to TRBD1 covers 7 bases. With V trimmed by 2 bases and J by 3 bases, 7 bases remained unmatched. Germline V gene data show CDR1 as SGHTA and CDR2 as FQGTGA. CDR3 length: 15 residues. The chain's CDR3 is CASSLARQGVYEQYF. CDR3 nucleotides: TGTGCCAGCAGCTTAGCTCGGCAGGGGGTCTACGAGCAGTACTTC.

The rearrangement uses TRBV5-4 and TRBJ2-3; D ambiguous. CDR3 length equals 15 residues. Germline V gene lookup returns CDR1 SGHNT and CDR2 YYREEE (reference sequence). The germline V and J ends were trimmed by 0 bases and 2 bases, with 10 bases remaining between them. This chain's CDR3 is CASSLEAGDTDTQYF. In DNA, the CDR3 is TGTGCCAGCAGCTTGGAAGCAGGAGACACAGATACGCAGTATTTT.

The chain has TRBV11-2 and TRBJ2-7; D is perhaps TRBD2 (6 bases). The CDR3 contains 14 residues. V lost 2 bases and J lost 0, with 8 bases in between. Germline lookup yields CDR1 SGHAT and CDR2 FQNNGV. In nucleotides, the CDR3 is TGTGCCAGCAGCTTAACTAGCTTCTCCTACGAGCAGTACTTC. This encodes CASSLTSFSYEQYF.

The genes are TRBV30 and TRBJ2-3, with 8 positions matching TRBD2. V shed 3 bases, J shed 5 bases, and the junction held 4 bases outside the gene matches. The germline gives CDR1 GTSNPN, CDR2 SVGIG (reference sequence). The CDR3 has 13 amino acids. CDR3 coding DNA: TGTGCCTGGAGCGGGAGGGCAGGAGATACGCAGTATTTT. Translation gives CAWSGRAGDTQYF.

The chain carries TRBV28 and TRBJ2-1; 9 bases agree with TRBD2. From germline, CDR1 is MDHEN and CDR2 SYDVKM. The CDR3 sequence is 15 residues long. J was trimmed by 7 bases and V by 4 bases; bases with no gene match: 8. The DNA of the CDR3 is TGTGCCAGCAGTTGGAGCGGGAGGATGAGGAATGAGCAGTTCTTC. Its protein is CASSWSGRMRNEQFF.

V and J are TRBV19 and TRBJ1-3; possible D gene TRBD1, 5 bases. The CDR3 extends over 17 amino acids. Deletions cut 4 bases from V and 4 bases from J, with 20 bases between. Germline CDR1 and CDR2: LNHDA and SQIVND (reference sequence). The CDR3 sequence is CASSTGVRGRVGNTIYF. CDR3 coding DNA: TGTGCCAGTAGTACGGGGGTTCGGGGCCGCGTGGGAAACACCATATATTTT.

V is TRBV7-2 and J is TRBJ2-1, with TRBD2 matching over 8 bases. Germline V gene data show CDR1 as SGHTA and CDR2 as FQGNSA. V trimming: 4 bases; J trimming: 5 bases; junction bases outside the gene matches: 10. This CDR3 contains 16 residues. CDR3 DNA sequence: TGTGCCAGCAGCTATTCCGGGACTAGGGGTAACAATGAGCAGTTCTTC. Residues: CASSYSGTRGNNEQFF.

This chain links TRBV11-2 with TRBJ2-5; D not certain. CDR1 and CDR2 (germline): SGHAT, FQNNGV. V was pared by 10 bases and J by 0 bases, with 18 bases between. CDR3 length: 15 residues. CDR3 nucleotides: TGTGCCACCAGTCGAATTCTCCGGGACCAAGAGACCCAGTACTTC. Translating it yields CATSRILRDQETQYF.

The chain joins TRBV6-1 to TRBJ2-3, with D perhaps TRBD2 (5 bases). The germline gives CDR1 MNHNS, CDR2 SASEGT. The CDR3 loop spans 14 amino acids. Trimming took 7 bases from V and 1 from J, leaving 12 bases between them. The CDR3 spells CASTGSRGTDTQYF. The CDR3 DNA reads as TGTGCCAGCACGGGGAGCCGGGGCACAGATACGCAGTATTTT.